This is a list of T cell receptor beta chains from one sample in a study of blood T cell repertoires in COVID-19. Assay: immunoSEQ multiplex PCR; the TCRdb copy retains only in-frame clones and omits some. This sample has about 200,000 clones, with about 82% found just once. The material sequenced was PBMCs or T cells enriched from blood (not recorded which). These receptors were collected from a man aged 35 to 55 with acute COVID-19. Each CDR3 is given with its conserved first and last residue. The D gene is left open where the match is weak. Size tells how often a clone was seen (once, few, many) or the class of an expanded clone, and some rows leave it out.

>13|TRBJ2-7|TRBD2|.|TRBV2
TGTGCCAGCGGGAGGACTAGCTCCTACGAGCAGTACTTC
CASGRTSSYEQYF
>15|TRBJ2-1|.|.|TRBV6-2/TRBV6-3
TGTGCCAGCAGTTTAGGGGACTCATCCTACAATGAGCAGTTCTTC
CASSLGDSSYNEQFF
>12|TRBJ2-7|.|once|TRBV7-9
TGTGCCAGCAGCCCATACGGGGGCGAGCAGTACTTC
CASSPYGGEQYF
>16|TRBJ2-7|.|.|TRBV27
TGTGCCAGCAGTTATAATCTAGCGACCACTTCCTACGAGCAGTACTTC
CASSYNLATTSYEQYF
>15|TRBJ2-3|.|.|TRBV15
TGTGCCACCAGCAGAGCCTCTAGCTCGGCAGATACGCAGTATTTT
CATSRASSSADTQYF
>13|TRBJ2-3|.|.|TRBV6-4
TGTGCCAGCAGTCGACTAGTCACAGATACGCAGTATTTT
CASSRLVTDTQYF
>17|TRBJ2-7|TRBD2|.|TRBV6-2/TRBV6-3
TGTGCCAGCAGTTACGCGGGACTAGCGGGGGGCTCCTACGAGCAGTACTTC
CASSYAGLAGGSYEQYF
>16|TRBJ2-2|TRBD2|.|TRBV11-2
TGTGCCAGCAGCAAGACTAGCGGAGCGAACACCGGGGAGCTGTTTTTT
CASSKTSGANTGELFF
>15|TRBJ2-3|TRBD1|.|TRBV24-1
TGTGCCACCAGTGACCCGACAGGGCCCACAGATACGCAGTATTTT
CATSDPTGPTDTQYF
>13|TRBJ1-1|TRBD1|.|TRBV2
TGTGCCAGTAGGGGACAGATGAACACTGAAGCTTTCTTT
CASRGQMNTEAFF
>16|TRBJ2-1|TRBD2|once|TRBV18
TGTGCCAGCTCACCGGGGGTCGCGGGGGCCTACAATGAGCAGTTCTTC
CASSPGVAGAYNEQFF
>16|TRBJ2-3|.|.|TRBV5-1
TGCGCCAGCAGCTTGGGGTGGGCCATCAACACAGATACGCAGTATTTT
CASSLGWAINTDTQYF
>14|TRBJ1-1|.|.|TRBV18
TGTGCCAGCTCCCCGGACAGAGAAAGGGCTGAAGCTTTCTTT
CASSPDRERAEAFF
>16|TRBJ2-1|TRBD2|.|TRBV7-8
TGTGCCAGCAGCCGATGGACTAGCGGGAGCTACAATGAGCAGTTCTTC
CASSRWTSGSYNEQFF
>13|TRBJ2-1|.|once|TRBV7-9
TGTGCCAGCAGCCCACAGACCTACAATGAGCAGTTCTTC
CASSPQTYNEQFF
>14|TRBJ1-5|.|.|TRBV5-6
TGTGCCAGCAGCTTGGGGGACATTAATCAGCCCCAGCATTTT
CASSLGDINQPQHF
>11|TRBJ1-1|.|.|TRBV12-3/TRBV12-4
TGTGCCAGCACCCCCCGCACTGAAGCTTTCTTT
CASTPRTEAFF
>12|TRBJ1-2|.|.|TRBV4-1
TGCGCCAGCAGCCAAGCTCACTATGGCTACACCTTC
CASSQAHYGYTF
>13|TRBJ2-1|.|.|TRBV5-4
TGTGCCAGCAGCTTGGACTTCAACAATGAGCAGTTCTTC
CASSLDFNNEQFF
>14|TRBJ2-5|TRBD1|.|TRBV13
TGTGCCAGCAGCTTAGTCGGGACAGAAGAGACCCAGTACTTC
CASSLVGTEETQYF
>14|TRBJ2-5|.|.|TRBV18
TGTGCCAGCTCACCCCCTTTTACACAAGAGACCCAGTACTTC
CASSPPFTQETQYF
>17|TRBJ2-1|TRBD2|.|TRBV11-2
TGTGCCAGCAGCTTCCCCGGGCTAGCGGGCGGATACAATGAGCAGTTCTTC
CASSFPGLAGGYNEQFF
>16|TRBJ2-3|.|.|TRBV5-1
TGCGCCAGCAGCTCCCTCACGGGCGGGGTGGCAGATACGCAGTATTTT
CASSSLTGGVADTQYF
>13|TRBJ1-3|.|.|TRBV6-5
TGTGCCAGCCAGCGAACTACTGGAAACACCATATATTTT
CASQRTTGNTIYF
>13|TRBJ1-1|TRBD1|.|TRBV19
TGTGCCATTTACAGGGGAAGGAACACTGAAGCTTTCTTT
CAIYRGRNTEAFF
>16|TRBJ2-3|.|many|TRBV5-4
TGTGCCAGCACCATCCAGGGGCGGTCGAGCACAGATACGCAGTATTTT
CASTIQGRSSTDTQYF
>16|TRBJ1-3|TRBD1|once|TRBV29-1
TGCAGCGTTGAAGATCGTAGACAGGGCCTTCGAAACACCATATATTTT
CSVEDRRQGLRNTIYF
>9|TRBJ1-2|TRBD1|.|TRBV20-1
TGCAGTGCTGGACAGGGTCCCACCTTC
CSAGQGPTF
>14|TRBJ2-3|TRBD2|once|TRBV19
TGTGCCAGTGGAGGGGGGCTAGCGGGCGATACGCAGTATTTT
CASGGGLAGDTQYF
>17|TRBJ1-1|.|.|TRBV10-3
TGTGCCATCAGTGAGTTACCATTGAGTACAGTGAACACTGAAGCTTTCTTT
CAISELPLSTVNTEAFF
>16|TRBJ1-1|TRBD1|.|TRBV7-8
TGTGCCAGCAGCCCCAGGACAGGGGGCATGAACACTGAAGCTTTCTTT
CASSPRTGGMNTEAFF
>12|TRBJ2-7|.|.|TRBV5-1
TGCGCCAGCAGTAATACAGGGATAGAGCAGTACTTC
CASSNTGIEQYF
>14|TRBJ1-2|.|.|TRBV19
TGTGCCAGTCTACCTTCCCTGGGGGCTTATGGCTACACCTTC
CASLPSLGAYGYTF
>13|TRBJ2-5|.|few|TRBV5-6
TGTGCCAGCAGCCCTAGAGCGGGAGAGACCCAGTACTTC
CASSPRAGETQYF
>16|TRBJ1-5|.|.|TRBV10-3
TGTGCCATCAGTGCACAGGCAGGGGATAGCAATCAGCCCCAGCATTTT
CAISAQAGDSNQPQHF
>15|TRBJ2-7|TRBD1|.|TRBV4-1
TGCGCCAGCAGCCCCGGACAGGGGGGACCATACGAGCAGTACTTC
CASSPGQGGPYEQYF
>14|TRBJ2-5|.|.|TRBV25-1
TGTGCCAGCAGTGGTCGACTAGGACAAGAGACCCAGTACTTC
CASSGRLGQETQYF
>17|TRBJ2-7|.|once|TRBV19
TGTGCCAGTAGTATGATCCGGACTGAAAGAAAAACCTACGAGCAGTACTTC
CASSMIRTERKTYEQYF
>13|TRBJ1-4|.|.|TRBV3-1/TRBV3-2
TGTGCCAGCAGCCGGGGGGGTGGCGAAAAACTGTTTTTT
CASSRGGGEKLFF
>14|TRBJ2-7|.|.|TRBV19
TGTGCCAGTAGTATCGGCCAGACTTCCTACGAGCAGTACTTC
CASSIGQTSYEQYF
>16|TRBJ2-3|.|.|TRBV9
TGTGCCAGCAGCCCTCAAACGACAGCGCCCACAGATACGCAGTATTTT
CASSPQTTAPTDTQYF
>14|TRBJ1-6|.|.|TRBV30
TGTGCCTGGAGGTGGTCCGGTGGTAATTCACCCCTCCACTTT
CAWRWSGGNSPLHF
>14|TRBJ1-6|TRBD1|.|TRBV18
TGTGCCAGCTCATCCGACAGGGACCTTTCACCCCTCCACTTT
CASSSDRDLSPLHF
>15|TRBJ1-4|.|once|TRBV30
TGTGCCTGGAGTGTACTCCCGGGTGGTCGAGAAAAACTGTTTTTT
CAWSVLPGGREKLFF
>15|TRBJ1-3|TRBD1|.|TRBV3-1/TRBV3-2
TGTGCCAGCAGCTCGGACAGGGGGACTGGAAACACCATATATTTT
CASSSDRGTGNTIYF
>16|TRBJ2-1|.|.|TRBV25-1
TGTGCCAGCAGTGAACCCCCCAGCGGGCGAGACAATGAGCAGTTCTTC
CASSEPPSGRDNEQFF
>13|TRBJ2-7|.|.|TRBV27
TGTGCCAGCAGCCTCGGGACACCTTACGAGCAGTACTTC
CASSLGTPYEQYF
>13|TRBJ1-2|.|.|TRBV30
TGTGCCTGGAAACAGCCACCCGGTGGTGGCTACACCTTC
CAWKQPPGGGYTF
>16|TRBJ1-6|.|.|TRBV18
TGTGCCAGCTCACCACAAAGTAGCTCCTATAATTCACCCCTCCACTTT
CASSPQSSSYNSPLHF
>14|TRBJ2-5|TRBD1|.|TRBV3-1/TRBV3-2
TGTGCCAGCAGCCTCAGCAGGGGGCAGGAGACCCAGTACTTC
CASSLSRGQETQYF
>15|TRBJ2-7|TRBD2|.|TRBV10-1
TGCGCCAGCAGCACGCCGGGACTAGCATCGGGAGAGCAGTACTTC
CASSTPGLASGEQYF
>14|TRBJ1-1|TRBD1|.|TRBV10-3
TGTGCCATCAGGACAGGGGTTGGGAACACTGAAGCTTTCTTT
CAIRTGVGNTEAFF
>13|TRBJ1-6|.|.|TRBV30
TGTGCCTGGAGTGGCGGTTTTAATTCACCCCTCCACTTT
CAWSGGFNSPLHF